The sequence of this T cell receptor (beta chain) was determined in a study of T-cell memory formation after mild COVID-19. A single record per CDR3 protein comes from TCRdb applying MiXCR to the 5' RACE reads. Seen here are about 270,000 distinct CDR3 sequences, around 15% observed once, and the top ten hold roughly 24%. Germline V gene lookup returns CDR1 SNHLY and CDR2 FYNNEI. The CDR3 loop spans 15 amino acids. V was clipped by 8 bases and J by 6 bases; unmatched bases: 12. A few counts support this clonotype. The J gene is TRBJ2-1, the V gene TRBV2, with 8 bases matching TRBD1. This TCR came from a man in his late teens or twenties who had mild COVID-19 (a few samples of this study predate the infection). Cell type and time point are not known. Sequencing input: PBMCs or a T cell subset sorted from them (not recorded which). CDR3 residues: CASDSDRGIINEQFF. The CDR3 DNA follows: TGTGCCAGCGACTCAGACAGGGGCATCATCAATGAGCAGTTCTTC.